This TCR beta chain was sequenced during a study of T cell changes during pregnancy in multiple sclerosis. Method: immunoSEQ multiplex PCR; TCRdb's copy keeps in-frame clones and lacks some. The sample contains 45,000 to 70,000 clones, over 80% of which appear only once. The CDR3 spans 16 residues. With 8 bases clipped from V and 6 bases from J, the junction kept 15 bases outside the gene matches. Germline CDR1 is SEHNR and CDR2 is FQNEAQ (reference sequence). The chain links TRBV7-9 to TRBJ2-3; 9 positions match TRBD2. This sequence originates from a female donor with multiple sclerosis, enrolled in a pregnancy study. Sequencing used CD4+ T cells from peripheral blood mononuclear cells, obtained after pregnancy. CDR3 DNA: TGTGCCAGCGACTATTTAGCGGGGGAGGTGGAGGATACGCAGTATTTT. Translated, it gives CASDYLAGEVEDTQYF.